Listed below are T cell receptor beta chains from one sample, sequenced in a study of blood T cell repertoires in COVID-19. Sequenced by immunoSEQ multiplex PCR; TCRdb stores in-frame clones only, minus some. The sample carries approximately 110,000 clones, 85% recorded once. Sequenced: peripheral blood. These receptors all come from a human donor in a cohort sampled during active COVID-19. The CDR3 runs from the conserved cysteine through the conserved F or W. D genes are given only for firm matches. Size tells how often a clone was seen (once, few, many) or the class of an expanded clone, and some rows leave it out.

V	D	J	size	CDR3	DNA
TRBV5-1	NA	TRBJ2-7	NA	CASSLGQLPWEQYF	TGCGCCAGCAGCTTGGGACAGCTCCCGTGGGAGCAGTACTTC
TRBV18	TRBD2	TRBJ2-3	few	CASSRGLGLDTQYF	TGTGCCAGCTCACGAGGACTAGGACTGGATACGCAGTATTTT
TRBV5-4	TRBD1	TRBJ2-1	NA	CASSLTGGNQDEQFF	TGTGCCAGCAGCCTGACAGGGGGCAATCAGGATGAGCAGTTCTTC
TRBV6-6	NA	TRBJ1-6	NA	CASTSAGDNSPLHF	TGTGCCAGCACCTCCGCCGGTGATAATTCACCCCTCCACTTT
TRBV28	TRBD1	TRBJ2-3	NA	CASSTTGMTDTQYF	TGTGCCAGCAGTACGACAGGGATGACAGATACGCAGTATTTT
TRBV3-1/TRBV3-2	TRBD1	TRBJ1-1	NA	CASSRQGATEAFF	TGTGCCAGCAGCCGACAGGGGGCTACAGAAGCTTTCTTT
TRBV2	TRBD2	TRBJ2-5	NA	CASSESSGTKTQYF	TGTGCCAGCAGTGAGAGTAGCGGGACAAAGACCCAGTACTTC
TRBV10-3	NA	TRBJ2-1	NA	CAISESAGLTYNEQFF	TGTGCCATCAGTGAGTCCGCGGGGCTAACCTACAATGAGCAGTTCTTC
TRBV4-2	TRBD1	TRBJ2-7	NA	CASSQGTAGQGYEQYF	TGTGCCAGCAGCCAAGGGACCGCGGGACAGGGCTACGAGCAGTACTTC
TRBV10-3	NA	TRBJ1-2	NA	CAISESGGDYGYTF	TGTGCCATCAGTGAGTCGGGGGGTGACTATGGCTACACCTTC
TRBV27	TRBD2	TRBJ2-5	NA	CASSLFGLGLELETQYF	TGTGCCAGCAGTTTATTTGGCTTGGGACTAGAGTTGGAGACCCAGTACTTC
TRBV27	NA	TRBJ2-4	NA	CASSTGTYKNIQYF	TGTGCCAGCAGCACAGGGACATACAAAAACATTCAGTACTTC
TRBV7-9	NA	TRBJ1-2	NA	CASSLVPGEGYTF	TGTGCCAGCAGCTTAGTGCCAGGGGAAGGCTACACCTTC
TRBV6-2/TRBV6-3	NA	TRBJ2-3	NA	CASSSTRATSTDTQYF	TGTGCCAGCAGTTCGACTCGAGCGACTAGCACAGATACGCAGTATTTT
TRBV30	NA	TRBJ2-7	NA	CAWSIQGIYEQYF	TGTGCCTGGAGTATACAGGGTATCTACGAGCAGTACTTC
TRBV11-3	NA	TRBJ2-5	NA	CASSPGVGDKETQYF	TGTGCCAGCAGCCCAGGGGTAGGGGACAAAGAGACCCAGTACTTC
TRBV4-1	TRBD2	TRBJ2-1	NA	CASSQDRLAGDGNEQFF	TGCGCCAGCAGCCAAGACAGGCTAGCGGGGGATGGGAATGAGCAGTTCTTC
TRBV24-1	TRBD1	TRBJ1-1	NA	CATSDVDRREAFF	TGTGCCACCAGTGACGTGGACAGGAGGGAAGCTTTCTTT
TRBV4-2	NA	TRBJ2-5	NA	CASSQDRGGEETQYF	TGTGCCAGCAGCCAAGATAGGGGGGGGGAAGAGACCCAGTACTTC
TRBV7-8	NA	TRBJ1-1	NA	CASTFGEGSTEAFF	TGTGCCAGCACCTTTGGTGAAGGGAGCACTGAAGCTTTCTTT